This is a list of T cell receptor beta chains from one sample in a study of blood T cell repertoires in COVID-19. TCRdb's table, derived via immunoSEQ multiplex PCR, lists solely in-frame clones and lacks some. The sample has under 150,000 clones; roughly 80% are singletons. What was sequenced was peripheral blood. All receptors come from a man aged 50-60 years with acute or convalescent COVID-19. Each CDR3 is given with its conserved first and last residue. Fields, in order: clone size, J gene, V gene, D gene, CDR3 DNA, CDR3 protein. The D gene is left open where the match is weak. Expanded clones are given a class, and other clones once, few, many or no size at all.

-,TRBJ2-7,TRBV4-1,TRBD1,TGCGCCAGCAGCCCGCTATCGGCAGGGGGCAACGAGCAGTACTTC,CASSPLSAGGNEQYF
-,TRBJ1-2,TRBV5-6,TRBD1,TGTGCCAGCAGCTATACAGGGGCCCATGGCTACACCTTC,CASSYTGAHGYTF
-,TRBJ1-5,TRBV6-1,-,TGTGCCAGCAGTGAAGGGATCGGGACATATCAGCCCCAGCATTTT,CASSEGIGTYQPQHF
-,TRBJ1-1,TRBV2,-,TGTGCCAGCAGTGTGTGGAGGGATCGAGGGAACACTGAAGCTTTCTTT,CASSVWRDRGNTEAFF
-,TRBJ1-5,TRBV9,-,TGTGCCAGCAGCGTAGGACAGCGCGGCAATCAGCCCCAGCATTTT,CASSVGQRGNQPQHF
-,TRBJ1-2,TRBV5-6,TRBD1,TGTGCCAGCAGCAACGGGGATGAGGGGGCTGATGGCTACACCTTC,CASSNGDEGADGYTF
few,TRBJ2-7,TRBV4-2,TRBD2,TGTGCCAGCAGCGCGGGGGGGAGCTCCTACGAGCAGTACTTC,CASSAGGSSYEQYF
few,TRBJ2-3,TRBV7-6,-,TGTGCCAGCAGCTCAAAGCTCAGACAGGGAGGCGATACGCAGTATTTT,CASSSKLRQGGDTQYF
-,TRBJ1-6,TRBV2,TRBD1,TGTGCCAGGGCAGTGGACAGGGATTCACCCCTCCACTTT,CARAVDRDSPLHF
-,TRBJ2-7,TRBV13,-,TGTGCCAGCACCCCCTCCGGGGTTTTGGAGCAGTACTTC,CASTPSGVLEQYF
-,TRBJ1-4,TRBV5-1,-,TGCGCCAGCAGCTTGTATCCTAATGAAAAACTGTTTTTT,CASSLYPNEKLFF
-,TRBJ2-5,TRBV7-6,TRBD1,TGTGCCAGCAGCCTCGGGACAGGGGGCGCCGAGACCCAGTACTTC,CASSLGTGGAETQYF